A single T cell receptor (beta chain) is shown here with its context. The source of the sample is a study of blood T cells in healthy people across ages. Each individual donor underwent a draw of approximately 9.6 milliliters of peripheral blood. Primed by a sample-barcoded 5' primer and a J-beta primer mix, a second PCR proceeded for about 7 to 11 cycles. Any given sample supplied a minimum of 3 million CDR3-containing paired-end reads. TCRdb ran MiXCR on the 5' RACE reads and lists one entry per CDR3 protein. The sample has 1.2 million to 1.5 million distinct CDR3 sequences; approximately 38% are singletons. The CDR3 length is 11 residues.

This clonotype was obtained from a young woman in good health. The material sequenced was blood. The rearrangement links TRBV21-1 to TRBJ1-1. TRBV21-1 is a pseudogene segment. DNA for the CDR3: TGTGCCAACTTCGGGGACACTGAAGCTTTCTTT. This codes for CANFGDTEAFF.